This is a list of T cell receptor beta chains from one sample in a study of tumor-infiltrating lymphocytes in localized non-small cell lung cancer. TCRdb keeps only in-frame clones here, not all; method: immunoSEQ multiplex PCR. The sample has about 10,000 clones, approximately 72% seen once. Sequencing used uninvolved lung tissue not adjacent to the tumor. All receptors derive from a human donor with non-small cell lung cancer. Each CDR3 is given with its conserved first and last residue. A D gene is named only where the DNA matches it firmly. Size values are once, few and many counts, or a class for expanded clones, and some rows have none.

D,size,J,V,DNA,CDR3
TRBD1,.,TRBJ1-5,TRBV6-6,TGTGCCAGCAGTCGGACAGGGCTGAATCAGCCCCAGCATTTT,CASSRTGLNQPQHF
.,.,TRBJ2-3,TRBV9,TGTGCCAGCAGCGTCCAGGGCAGGGCCTACGCAGATACGCAGTATTTT,CASSVQGRAYADTQYF
.,.,TRBJ2-7,TRBV5-6,TGTGCCAGCAGCTTGGACAACTACGAGCAGTACTTC,CASSLDNYEQYF
.,.,TRBJ1-1,TRBV5-1,TGCGCCAGCAGCTTGGTTGAAGGGAAAGCTTTCTTT,CASSLVEGKAFF
.,.,TRBJ2-3,TRBV5-1,TGCGCCAGCACCTTAGGGGGGACCAGCACAGATACGCAGTATTTT,CASTLGGTSTDTQYF
.,once,TRBJ1-5,TRBV9,TGTGCCAGCAGCGTAGGGTGGGCCCAGCAGCCCCAGCATTTT,CASSVGWAQQPQHF
.,.,TRBJ1-1,TRBV19,TGTGCCAGTCGGGGGGGCATGAACACTGAAGCTTTCTTT,CASRGGMNTEAFF
TRBD1,.,TRBJ1-5,TRBV19,TGTGCCAGTAGTATAGCAGATTCAGGGGGTCAGCCCCAGCATTTT,CASSIADSGGQPQHF
.,.,TRBJ1-6,TRBV5-6,TGTGCCAGCAGCCCGGGGGGATCGTGGAATTCACCCCTCCACTTT,CASSPGGSWNSPLHF
.,.,TRBJ2-7,TRBV6-5,TGTGCCAGCAGTACTCAGGGAGCCTACGAGCAGTACTTC,CASSTQGAYEQYF
TRBD1,.,TRBJ2-7,TRBV7-8,TGTGCCAGCAGCCCAGGGGGTTCCTCGGGCGAGCAGTACTTC,CASSPGGSSGEQYF
.,.,TRBJ1-2,TRBV7-8,TGTGCCAGCAGCTTAGACGTACAGGGATCTAACTATGGCTACACCTTC,CASSLDVQGSNYGYTF
TRBD2,.,TRBJ2-5,TRBV7-8,TGTGCCAGCAGCTTAGGGGGACTAGCAAAGCCCCAGTACTTC,CASSLGGLAKPQYF
.,once,TRBJ1-1,TRBV6-6,TGTGCCAGCAGTTGGGGACAAATGAACACTGAAGCTTTCTTT,CASSWGQMNTEAFF
.,.,TRBJ1-1,TRBV20-1,TGCAGTGCCGAGAGAAGGACTGAAGCTTTCTTT,CSAERRTEAFF
.,.,TRBJ2-7,TRBV11-2,TGTGCCAGCAGCTTTCGAGGCAGCGTTTCCTACGAGCAGTACTTC,CASSFRGSVSYEQYF
TRBD1,.,TRBJ2-2,TRBV6-5,TGTGCCAGCAGTTACTCTGGGGACAGGAACACCGGGGAGCTGTTTTTT,CASSYSGDRNTGELFF
.,.,TRBJ1-4,TRBV7-2,TGTGCCAGCAGCTCCACCCGGGACAACTATGAAAAACTGTTTTTT,CASSSTRDNYEKLFF
.,.,TRBJ1-1,TRBV7-6,TGTGCCAGCAGCCCCGCCCAGGCGAACACTGAAGCTTTCTTT,CASSPAQANTEAFF
.,few,TRBJ1-1,TRBV4-1,TGCGCCAGCAGCCAAGGTCCCGGGCTCGGTGAAGCTTTCTTT,CASSQGPGLGEAFF
.,.,TRBJ2-7,TRBV4-1,TGCGCCAGCAGCCAAGTGGGGGCAGGCTTGGAATACGAGCAGTACTTC,CASSQVGAGLEYEQYF
.,.,TRBJ2-1,TRBV7-2,TGTGCCAGCACTCCTCGCGGGACCTACAATGAGCAGTTCTTC,CASTPRGTYNEQFF
.,.,TRBJ1-4,TRBV6-6,TGTGCCAGCACCTTACCCCCGACAGAAAGGATGTTTTTT,CASTLPPTERMFF
.,.,TRBJ1-2,TRBV6-1,TGTGCCAGCAGTGAAGCCGACAGGAAATTCTATGGCTACACCTTC,CASSEADRKFYGYTF
TRBD1,.,TRBJ1-1,TRBV27,TGTGCCAGCAGTTGGGGACAGGCCTTGAACACTGAAGCTTTCTTT,CASSWGQALNTEAFF
.,.,TRBJ2-5,TRBV23-1,TGCGCCAGCAGTCAATGGGGGATAGGGGGAGAGACCCAGTACTTC,CASSQWGIGGETQYF
.,few,TRBJ1-5,TRBV6-1,TGTGCCAGCAGTGAATGGAGGACGGATAGCAATCAGCCCCAGCATTTT,CASSEWRTDSNQPQHF
.,.,TRBJ2-7,TRBV4-3,TGCGCCAGCAGCCAACTATCCGGGCTCGAGCAGTACTTC,CASSQLSGLEQYF
.,.,TRBJ2-3,TRBV19,TGTGCCAGTAGGTCCACAGGGCTCAGCACAGATACGCAGTATTTT,CASRSTGLSTDTQYF
TRBD2,.,TRBJ2-3,TRBV6-6,TGTGCCAGCAGTTCTAGCGGGGTTGGTCGTTTGAGTTTT,CASSSSGVGRLSF
.,.,TRBJ2-2,TRBV6-6,TGTGCCAGTCACCCCAACCCGCCGGGGACCGGGGAGCTGTTTTTT,CASHPNPPGTGELFF
TRBD1,.,TRBJ2-4,TRBV7-2,TGTGCCAGCAGCTCCCGGGACAGGGGGCGTGTGGCCAAAAACATTCAGTACTTC,CASSSRDRGRVAKNIQYF